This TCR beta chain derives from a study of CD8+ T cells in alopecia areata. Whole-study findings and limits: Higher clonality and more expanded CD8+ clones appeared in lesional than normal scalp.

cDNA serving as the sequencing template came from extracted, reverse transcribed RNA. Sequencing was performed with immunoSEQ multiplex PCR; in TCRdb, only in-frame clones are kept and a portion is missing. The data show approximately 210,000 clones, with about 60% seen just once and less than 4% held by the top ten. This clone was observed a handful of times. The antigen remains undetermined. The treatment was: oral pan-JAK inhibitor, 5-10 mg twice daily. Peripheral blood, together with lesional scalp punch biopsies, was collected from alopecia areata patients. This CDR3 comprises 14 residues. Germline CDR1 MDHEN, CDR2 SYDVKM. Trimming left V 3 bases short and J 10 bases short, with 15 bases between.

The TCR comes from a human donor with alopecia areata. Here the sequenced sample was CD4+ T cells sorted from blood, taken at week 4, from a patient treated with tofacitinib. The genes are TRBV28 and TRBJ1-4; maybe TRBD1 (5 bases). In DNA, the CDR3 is TGTGCCAGCAGTTTGTCGGGGGTGTTCGGAAAACTGTTTTTT. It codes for CASSLSGVFGKLFF.